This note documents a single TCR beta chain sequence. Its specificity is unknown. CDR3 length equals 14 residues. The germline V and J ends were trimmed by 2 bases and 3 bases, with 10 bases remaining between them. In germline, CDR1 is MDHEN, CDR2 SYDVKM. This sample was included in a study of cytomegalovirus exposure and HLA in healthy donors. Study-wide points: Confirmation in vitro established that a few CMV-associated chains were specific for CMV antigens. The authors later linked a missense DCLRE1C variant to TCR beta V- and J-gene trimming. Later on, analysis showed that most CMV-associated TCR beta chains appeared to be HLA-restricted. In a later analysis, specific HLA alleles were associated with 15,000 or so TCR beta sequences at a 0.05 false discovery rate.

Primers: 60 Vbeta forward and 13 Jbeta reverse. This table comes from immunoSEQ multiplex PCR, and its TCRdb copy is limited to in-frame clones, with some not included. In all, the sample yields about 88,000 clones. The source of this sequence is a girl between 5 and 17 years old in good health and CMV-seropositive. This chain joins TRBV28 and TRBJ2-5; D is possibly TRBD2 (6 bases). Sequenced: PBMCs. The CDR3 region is CASSLVQREETQYF. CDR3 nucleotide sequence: TGTGCCAGCAGTTTAGTCCAGCGGGAAGAGACCCAGTACTTC. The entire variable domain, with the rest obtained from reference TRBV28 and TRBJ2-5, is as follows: DVKVTQSSRYLVKRTGEKVFLECVQDMDHENMFWYRQDPGLGLRLIYFSYDVKMKEKGDIPEGYSVSREKKERFSLILESASTNQTSMYLCASSLVQREETQYFGPGTRLLVL.